This T cell receptor beta chain was obtained from a study of CD8 T cells in Susac syndrome. Study-wide points: Individuals included in the TCR sequencing and HLA analysis were acknowledged by the study to be relatively few in number.

In the case of this clonotype: As yet, its antigen is unknown.

An amount of RNA that ranged from 0.5 to 1 ug was reverse transcribed with random hexamers. An immunoSEQ multiplex PCR generated amplified TCR beta CDR3 products spanning 54 Vbeta and 13 Jbeta. TCRdb fed the immunoSEQ multiplex PCR reads into MiXCR, producing one record per CDR3 protein. Of about 73,000 distinct CDR3 sequences in the sample, about 95% were seen once. TCR beta from blood CD8+ and CD4+ T cells was sequenced. Negative isolation was used for CD8+ and CD4+ T cells, and FACS enrichment was applied to TEMRA cells. V lost 5 bases to trimming and J lost 2 bases, with 13 bases between them. This CDR3 spans 14 amino acids. Germline V CDR1 and CDR2: ENHRY, SYGVKD.

The origin of this receptor is a human donor with multiple sclerosis. Sequences were obtained from CD8+ T cells from PBMCs. The chain employs TRBV10-3 and TRBJ2-7; D is possibly TRBD1 (6 bases). For the CDR3, the DNA is TGTGCCATCAGTCAGGGGACGCAAACCTACGAGCAGTACTTC. Protein: CAISQGTQTYEQYF.